Listed below are T cell receptor beta chains from one sample, sequenced in a study of response to subunit inactivated influenza vaccine. MiXCR, applied by TCRdb to the RT-PCR reads, yields one record per CDR3 protein. The data contain about 190,000 distinct CDR3 sequences, 13% to 15% of them singletons. Sequences were derived from CD8+ T cells sorted from PBMCs, sampled around 5 days after vaccination. The receptors come from a man between 50 and 59 years old who received an inactivated influenza vaccine. CDR3s leave out the opening cysteine and the closing phenylalanine or tryptophan. Rows may omit the clone size; those that give it use once, few, many or a size class.

clone_size: .
v_call: TRBV28
j_call: TRBJ2-7
cdr3_aa: ASSLGTASSYEQY

clone_size: few
v_call: TRBV7-6
j_call: TRBJ2-7
cdr3_aa: ASSSGTSGTHEQY

clone_size: few
v_call: TRBV5-1
j_call: TRBJ2-7
cdr3_aa: ASSLEATGILGSYEQY

clone_size: .
v_call: TRBV29-1
j_call: TRBJ2-7
cdr3_aa: SVEERERGYEQY

clone_size: .
v_call: TRBV12-3/TRBV12-4
j_call: TRBJ2-3
cdr3_aa: ASSFSWTSGGQSADTQY

clone_size: .
v_call: TRBV28
j_call: TRBJ2-7
cdr3_aa: ASRPAPNRAWLAEQY

clone_size: .
v_call: TRBV27
j_call: TRBJ2-4
cdr3_aa: ASSLGGQAKNIQY

clone_size: .
v_call: TRBV28
j_call: TRBJ1-3
cdr3_aa: ASSSDRAGNTIY

clone_size: .
v_call: TRBV4-1
j_call: TRBJ1-3
cdr3_aa: ASSPQQGAGNTIY

clone_size: few
v_call: TRBV2
j_call: TRBJ2-7
cdr3_aa: ASSEAGTNSYEQY

clone_size: few
v_call: TRBV7-9
j_call: TRBJ2-2
cdr3_aa: ASSPLAGVGTGELF

clone_size: few
v_call: TRBV7-9
j_call: TRBJ2-7
cdr3_aa: ASSYSVGDYEQY

clone_size: .
v_call: TRBV7-9
j_call: TRBJ2-1
cdr3_aa: ASSFRDYEQF

clone_size: .
v_call: TRBV20-1
j_call: TRBJ2-7
cdr3_aa: SAREESSYEQY